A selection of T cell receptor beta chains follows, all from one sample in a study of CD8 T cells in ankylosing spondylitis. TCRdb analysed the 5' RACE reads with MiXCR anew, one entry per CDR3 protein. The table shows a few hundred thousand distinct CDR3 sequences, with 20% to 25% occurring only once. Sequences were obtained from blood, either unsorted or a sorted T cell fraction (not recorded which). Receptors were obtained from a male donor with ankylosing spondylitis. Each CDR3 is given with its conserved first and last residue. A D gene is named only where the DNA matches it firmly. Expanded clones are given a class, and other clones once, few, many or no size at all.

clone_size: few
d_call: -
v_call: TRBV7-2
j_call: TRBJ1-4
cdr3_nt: TGTGCCAGCAGATCTCTCTGGGGGGGAGAAAAACTGTTTTTT
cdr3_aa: CASRSLWGGEKLFF

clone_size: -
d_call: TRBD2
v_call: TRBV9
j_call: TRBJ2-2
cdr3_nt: TGTGCCAGCAGCCGACTAGCGGGAGGGCCGAACACCGGGGAGCTGTTTTTT
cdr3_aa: CASSRLAGGPNTGELFF

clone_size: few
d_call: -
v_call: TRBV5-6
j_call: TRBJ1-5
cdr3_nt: TGTGCCAGCAGCCCTTGGACGGGGGAAGGGAGCAATCAGCCCCAGCATTTT
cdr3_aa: CASSPWTGEGSNQPQHF

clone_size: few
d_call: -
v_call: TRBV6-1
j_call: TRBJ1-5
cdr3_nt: TGTGCCAGCAGGCGACAGGATTATAGCAATCAGCCCCAGCATTTT
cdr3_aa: CASRRQDYSNQPQHF

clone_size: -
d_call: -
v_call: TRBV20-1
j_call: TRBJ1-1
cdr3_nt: TGCAGTGCTAGAGACCCTAGCACGGGGAACACTGAAGCTTTCTTT
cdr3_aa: CSARDPSTGNTEAFF

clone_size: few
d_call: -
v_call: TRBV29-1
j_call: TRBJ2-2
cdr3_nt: TGCAGCGTTCGTGGACAGTCGAACACCGGGGAGCTGTTTTTT
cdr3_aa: CSVRGQSNTGELFF

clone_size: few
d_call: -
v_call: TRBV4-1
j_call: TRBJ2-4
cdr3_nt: TGCGCCAGCAGCGCCCCCTGGTTCAGTGGGGTTAAAAACATTCAGTACTTC
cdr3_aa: CASSAPWFSGVKNIQYF

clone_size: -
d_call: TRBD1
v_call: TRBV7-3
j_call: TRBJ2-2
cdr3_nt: TGTGCCAGCAGCCGCGACAGGGGCCCCGGGGAGCTGTTTTTT
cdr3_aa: CASSRDRGPGELFF

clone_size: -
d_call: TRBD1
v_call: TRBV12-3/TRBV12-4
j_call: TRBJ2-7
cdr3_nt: TGTGCCAGCAGTTGGGGGGACAGGACCGCCTACGAGCAGTACTTC
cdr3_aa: CASSWGDRTAYEQYF

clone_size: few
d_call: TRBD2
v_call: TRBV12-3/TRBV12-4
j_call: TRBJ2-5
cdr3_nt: TGTGCCAGCAGTCCCCCCGGCGGGAGGGCCAGGGAGACCCAGTACTTC
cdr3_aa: CASSPPGGRARETQYF

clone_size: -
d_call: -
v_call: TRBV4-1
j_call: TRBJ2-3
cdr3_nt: TGCGCCAGCAGCCAAGATACCGATACTAGCACAGATACGCAGTATTTT
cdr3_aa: CASSQDTDTSTDTQYF

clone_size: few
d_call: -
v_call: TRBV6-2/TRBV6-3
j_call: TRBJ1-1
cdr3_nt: TGTGCCAGCAGTCGGACAGCTTCGGGAACTGAAGCTTTCTTT
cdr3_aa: CASSRTASGTEAFF

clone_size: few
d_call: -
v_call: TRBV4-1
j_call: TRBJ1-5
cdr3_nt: TGCGCCAGCAGCCAAGTTAGCAGCAATCAGCCCCAGCATTTT
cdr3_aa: CASSQVSSNQPQHF

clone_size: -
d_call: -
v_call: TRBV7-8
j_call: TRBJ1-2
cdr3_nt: TGTGCCAGCAGCCCTACTTTACGGGTGGAGGGCGGTGGCTACACCTTC
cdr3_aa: CASSPTLRVEGGGYTF

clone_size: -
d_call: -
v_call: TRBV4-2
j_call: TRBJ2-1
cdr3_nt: TGTGCCAGCAGCTATCGCCAGGGGCTTGAGCAGTTCTTC
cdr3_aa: CASSYRQGLEQFF

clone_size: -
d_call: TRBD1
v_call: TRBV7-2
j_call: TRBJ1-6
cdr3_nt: TGTGCCAGCAGCCTCCAGACAGGGATTAATTCACCCCTCCACTTT
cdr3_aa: CASSLQTGINSPLHF

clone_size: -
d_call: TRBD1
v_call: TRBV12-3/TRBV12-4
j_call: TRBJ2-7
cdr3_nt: TGTGCCAGCCTCCAAGGGGGACAGGGGCTGCACGAGCAGTACTTC
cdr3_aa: CASLQGGQGLHEQYF

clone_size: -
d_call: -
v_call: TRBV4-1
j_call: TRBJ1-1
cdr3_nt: TGCGCCAGCAGCGTTGGACCCCAGAACACTGAAGCTTTCTTT
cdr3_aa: CASSVGPQNTEAFF

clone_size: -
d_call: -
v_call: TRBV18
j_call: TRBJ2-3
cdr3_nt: TGTGCCAGCTCACCACCTCGGCCCAGGGGACGATTTACGCAGTATTTT
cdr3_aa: CASSPPRPRGRFTQYF

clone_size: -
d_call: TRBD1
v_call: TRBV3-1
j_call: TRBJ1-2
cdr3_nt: TGTGCCAGCAGCCACCTGGGACAGATGGGCTATGGCTACACCTTC
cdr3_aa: CASSHLGQMGYGYTF

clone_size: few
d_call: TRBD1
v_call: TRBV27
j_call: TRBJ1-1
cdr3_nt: TGTGCCAGCAGTTTAAAATACATGGGACAGCGTGAAGCTTTCTTT
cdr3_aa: CASSLKYMGQREAFF

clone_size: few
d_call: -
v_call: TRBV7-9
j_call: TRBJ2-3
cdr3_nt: TGTGCCAGCAGCGTAAGACTAACAGGTTTCGATACGCAGTATTTT
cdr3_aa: CASSVRLTGFDTQYF

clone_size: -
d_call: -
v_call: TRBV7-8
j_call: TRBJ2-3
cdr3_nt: TGTGCCAGCAGCTTAGCGGCAGGGGGGGGAGATACGCAGTATTTT
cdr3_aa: CASSLAAGGGDTQYF

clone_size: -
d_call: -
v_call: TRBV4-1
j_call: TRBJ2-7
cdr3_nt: TGCGCCAGCACCCCGGGTCGGGTGGGAGCGAGGGCCTACGAGCAGTACTTC
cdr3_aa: CASTPGRVGARAYEQYF

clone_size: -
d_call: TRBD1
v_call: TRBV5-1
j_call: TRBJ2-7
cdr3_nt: TGCGCCAGCAGTACAGTCCGGGACAGAACCTACGAGCAGTACTTC
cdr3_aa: CASSTVRDRTYEQYF

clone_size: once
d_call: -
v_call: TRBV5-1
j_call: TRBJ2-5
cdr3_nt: TGCGCCAGCAGCAAACGGGATGTCCCACAAGAGACCCAGTACTTC
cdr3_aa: CASSKRDVPQETQYF

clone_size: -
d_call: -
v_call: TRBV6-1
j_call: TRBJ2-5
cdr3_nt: TGTGCCAGCAGTGGGGACTGGCAAGAGACCCAGTACTTC
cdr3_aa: CASSGDWQETQYF

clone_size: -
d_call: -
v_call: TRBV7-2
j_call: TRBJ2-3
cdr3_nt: TGTGCCAGCAGCTTAAACAGGGCCACAGATACGCAGTATTTT
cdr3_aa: CASSLNRATDTQYF

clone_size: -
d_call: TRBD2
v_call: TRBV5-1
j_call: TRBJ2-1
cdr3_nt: TGCGCCAGCAGCTTGGCCCCTAGCGGCCCTCCTTGGGATGAGCAGTTCTTC
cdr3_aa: CASSLAPSGPPWDEQFF

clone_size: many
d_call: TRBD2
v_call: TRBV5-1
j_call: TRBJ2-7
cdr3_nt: TGCGCCAGCAGCTTGACTAGCGATACCTACGAGCAGTACTTC
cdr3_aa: CASSLTSDTYEQYF

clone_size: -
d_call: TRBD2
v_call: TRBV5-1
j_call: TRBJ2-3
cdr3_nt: TGCGCCAGCAGCTCAGCGGGAGTCGGAGATACGCAGTATTTT
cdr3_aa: CASSSAGVGDTQYF

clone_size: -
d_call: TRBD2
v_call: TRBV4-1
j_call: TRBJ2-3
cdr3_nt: TGCGCCAGCAGCCGAGGACTAGCGGGGATGACAGATACGCAGTATTTT
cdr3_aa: CASSRGLAGMTDTQYF

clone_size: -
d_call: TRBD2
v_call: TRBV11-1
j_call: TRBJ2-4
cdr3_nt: TGTGCCAGCAGCTTATACGGGCGGGAGGGCCGTTCTGCCAAAAACATTCAGTACTTC
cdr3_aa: CASSLYGREGRSAKNIQYF

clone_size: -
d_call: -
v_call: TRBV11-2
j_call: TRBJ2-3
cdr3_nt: TGTGCCAGCAGCGAGGACCATACAGATACGCAGTATTTT
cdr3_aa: CASSEDHTDTQYF

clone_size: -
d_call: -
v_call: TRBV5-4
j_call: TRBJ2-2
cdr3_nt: TGTGCCAGCAGCTTGGTTCGGGGTCCCGGGGAGCTGTTTTTT
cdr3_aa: CASSLVRGPGELFF

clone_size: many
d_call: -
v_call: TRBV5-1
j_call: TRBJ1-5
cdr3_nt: TGCGCCAGCAGCCCCGTTGGAGGTGGCAATCAGCCCCAGCATTTT
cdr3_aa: CASSPVGGGNQPQHF

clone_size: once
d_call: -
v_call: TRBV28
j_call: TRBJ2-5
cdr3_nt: TGTGCCAGCAGTTCGGCACAGGAGACCTGGGAGACCCAGTACTTC
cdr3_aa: CASSSAQETWETQYF

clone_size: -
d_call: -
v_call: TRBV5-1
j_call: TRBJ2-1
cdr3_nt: TGCGCCAGCAGCCCTCGGGAGTTCCCCTACAATGAGCAGTTCTTC
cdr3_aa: CASSPREFPYNEQFF

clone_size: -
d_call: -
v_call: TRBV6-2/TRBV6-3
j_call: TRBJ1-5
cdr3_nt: TGTGCCAGCCAAAAAACCTGGGGCGGCAATCAGCCCCAGCATTTT
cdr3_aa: CASQKTWGGNQPQHF

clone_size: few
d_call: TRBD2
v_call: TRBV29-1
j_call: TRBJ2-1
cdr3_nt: TGCAGCGTTGGGGCGAGCGGGAGCTACAATGAGCAGTTCTTC
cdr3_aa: CSVGASGSYNEQFF

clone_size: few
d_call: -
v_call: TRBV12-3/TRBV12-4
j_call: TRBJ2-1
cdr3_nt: TGTGCCAGCAGTTTCCGGACAGAAGACTACAATGAGCAGTTCTTC
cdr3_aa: CASSFRTEDYNEQFF

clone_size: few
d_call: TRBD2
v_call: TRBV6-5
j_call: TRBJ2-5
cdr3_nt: TGTGCCAGCAGTTACAAACCTAGCGGGAGAGAGACCCAGTACTTC
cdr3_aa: CASSYKPSGRETQYF

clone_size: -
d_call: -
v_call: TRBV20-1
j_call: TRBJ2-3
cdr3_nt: TGCAGTGCTAGAGAGCCCCGGATGGCGGCGGCAGATACGCAGTATTTT
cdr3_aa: CSAREPRMAAADTQYF

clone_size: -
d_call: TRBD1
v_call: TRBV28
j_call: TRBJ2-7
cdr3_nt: TGTGCCAGCAGTACCCCGGTTGGGGACAGCCACTTC
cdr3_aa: CASSTPVGDSHF

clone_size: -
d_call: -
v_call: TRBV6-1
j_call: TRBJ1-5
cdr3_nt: TGTGCCAGCAGATCAGGGTGGAATCAGCCCCAGCATTTT
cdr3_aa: CASRSGWNQPQHF